Listed here are 9 T cell receptor beta chains from one sample, sequenced in a study of cytomegalovirus exposure and HLA in healthy donors. PCR employed 60 Vbeta and 13 Jbeta primers. Sequencing used immunoSEQ multiplex PCR; TCRdb keeps in-frame clones, though not all of them. The sample lists approximately 180,000 clones; 84% were seen once. The sequencing input was PBMCs. These receptor sequences come from a girl aged 5-17 years in good health and CMV-seropositive.

The J gene is TRBJ2-1, the V gene TRBV5-1; 11 bases fit TRBD2. The CDR3 has 18 residues. Germline-derived CDR1 and CDR2 are SGHRS and YFSETQ. Unmatched junction bases numbered 5, after V lost 0 bases and J lost 0 bases. The CDR3 sequence is CASSLGSSGRSSYNEQFF. CDR3 bases: TGCGCCAGCAGCTTGGGGTCTAGCGGGAGGAGCTCCTACAATGAGCAGTTCTTC.

V gene TRBV4-2 combines with J gene TRBJ1-3; D gene uncertain. CDR1 is LGHNA, CDR2 YNFKEQ, per germline. This CDR3 spans 16 amino acids. The V and J ends lost 3 bases and 3 bases respectively, with 15 bases between them. The CDR3 DNA reads TGTGCCAGCAGCCACGAAATACGTGCGAATGGAAACACCATATATTTT. Its protein is CASSHEIRANGNTIYF.

The chain employs TRBV5-5 and TRBJ2-7; 7 nucleotides match TRBD1. The CDR3 loop spans 14 amino acids. CDR1 is SGHKS and CDR2 is YYEKEE in the germline V gene (reference sequence). V lost 0 bases, J lost 7 bases, and 7 bases stayed unmatched. As DNA, the CDR3 is TGTGCCAGCAGCTTGGGCCCGACAGGGTGGGAGCAGTACTTC. This encodes CASSLGPTGWEQYF.

In DNA form, the CDR3 reads TGTGCCAGCAGCCCCGGGGACTGGAGCTCCTACGAGCAGTACTTC. Translation gives CASSPGDWSSYEQYF. The chain couples TRBV5-6 to TRBJ2-5; the D gene is possibly TRBD2 (6 bases). The J call may be mistaken, given a closer DNA end match to TRBJ2-7. The CDR3 covers 15 residues. CDR1 is SGHDT, CDR2 YYEEEE, per germline.

V and J are TRBV27 and TRBJ1-1; maybe TRBD1 (5 bases). There are 13 residues in the CDR3. The V end was cut by 6 bases, the J end by 3 bases, with 11 bases between. From germline, CDR1 is MNHEY and CDR2 SMNVEV (reference sequence). The CDR3 reads CASRKRRDTEAFF. The DNA of the CDR3 is TGTGCCAGCAGGAAGCGCAGGGACACTGAAGCTTTCTTT.

The chain links TRBV12-2 to TRBJ1-1; TRBD1, the table's D call, was not compared with the DNA. TRBV12-2 is tagged as a pseudogene. This CDR3 has 15 amino acids. The CDR3 DNA sequence: TGTGCAAGTCGCTTAGGTAGGACAGTGAACACTGAAGCTTTCTTT. As protein: CASRLGRTVNTEAFF.

The chain joins TRBV4-2 to TRBJ1-2; TRBD1 aligns across 9 bases. In germline, CDR1 is LGHNA, CDR2 YNFKEQ. This CDR3 has 15 residues. V was pared by 1 base and J by 4 bases, with 4 bases of the junction left unmatched. CDR3 nucleotides: TGTGCCAGCAGCCAAGTCCTACAGGGGGCCTATGGCTACACCTTC. Translating it yields CASSQVLQGAYGYTF.

The chain has TRBV7-6 and TRBJ2-1; D remains ambiguous. V was pared by 7 bases and J by 9 bases, with 19 bases between. The germline CDR1 and CDR2 sequences are SGHVS and FNYEAQ. The CDR3 loop spans 14 amino acids. CDR3 coding DNA: TGTGCCAGCACGGCCCAGTACGTTTCGGGTGAGCAGTTCTTC. Translated: CASTAQYVSGEQFF.

This clone was seen only once. The chain's CDR3 is CASSFAGGSSYEQYF. In DNA, the CDR3 is TGTGCCAGCAGCTTCGCAGGGGGTAGCTCCTACGAGCAGTACTTC. V and J are TRBV7-2 and TRBJ2-5; 7 bases match TRBD1. Matching the DNA end better, TRBJ2-7 makes the J call doubtful. This CDR3 has 15 amino acids. In germline, CDR1 is SGHTA, CDR2 FQGNSA.